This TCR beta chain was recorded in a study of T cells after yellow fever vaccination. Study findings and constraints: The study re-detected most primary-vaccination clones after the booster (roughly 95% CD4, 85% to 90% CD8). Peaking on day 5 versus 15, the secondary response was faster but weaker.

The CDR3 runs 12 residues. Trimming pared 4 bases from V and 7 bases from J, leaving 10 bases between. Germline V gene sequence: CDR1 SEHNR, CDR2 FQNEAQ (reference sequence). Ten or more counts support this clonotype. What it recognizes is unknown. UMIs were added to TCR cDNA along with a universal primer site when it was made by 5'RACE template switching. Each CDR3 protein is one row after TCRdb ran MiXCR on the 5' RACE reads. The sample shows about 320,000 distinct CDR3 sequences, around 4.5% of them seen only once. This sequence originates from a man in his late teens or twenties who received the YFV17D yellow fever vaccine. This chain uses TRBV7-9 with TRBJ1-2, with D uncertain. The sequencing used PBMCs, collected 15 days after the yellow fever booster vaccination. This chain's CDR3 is CASSSTDLGYTF. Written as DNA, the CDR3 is TGTGCCAGCAGCTCTACGGACCTTGGCTACACCTTC.